Shown below are 30 T cell receptor beta chains from a single sample sequenced in a study of CD8 T cells in ankylosing spondylitis (TCRdb year 2017). The library was produced with 5' RACE. Reads for this sample came from an Illumina HiSeq 2500. TCRdb passed the public sequencing reads through fastp at Q25 and MiXCR, retaining productive beta sequences. Here each entry gathers all rows of one CDR3 protein and keeps the most common genes and DNA. This sample is represented by 200,000 to 300,000 distinct CDR3 sequences; over 9.5% of them were singletons. Less than 3% of the sample lies in the top ten. The sequencing sample was made of blood, either unsorted or a sorted T cell fraction (not recorded which). These TCRs come from a male donor with ankylosing spondylitis or in good health (not recorded which).

On this clonotype itself: It may be a read error: a sequence one base away is much more abundant. This chain uses TRBV12-3 or TRBV12-4 with TRBJ2-2; D perhaps matches TRBD2 (6 bases). This CDR3 has 15 residues. The CDR3 reads CASSSQGVATGGLFF. DNA of the CDR3: TGTGCCAGCAGTTCACAAGGTGTCGCTACCGGGGGGCTGTTTTTT.

This clonotype was observed a handful of times. In DNA, the CDR3 is TGCGCCAGCAGCACCCAAGCGGGAGGGAAGACCGGGGAGCTGTTTTTT. This translates into CASSTQAGGKTGELFF. The chain recombines TRBV4-1 with TRBJ2-2; TRBD2 aligns across 10 bases. Per the germline V gene, CDR1 is MGHRA and CDR2 is YSYEKL. Trimming cost V 5 bases and J 5 bases; bases outside gene matches: 8. This CDR3 has 16 residues.

This clonotype was seen a few times. The genes are TRBV19 and TRBJ1-1; TRBD1 aligns across 12 bases. From germline, CDR1 is LNHDA and CDR2 SQIVND (reference sequence). This CDR3 region has 14 residues. The ends lost 5 bases at V and 5 bases at J; junction bases unmatched: 3. CDR3 amino acids: CASSGTGGLTEAFF. CDR3 DNA sequence: TGTGCCAGTAGTGGGACAGGGGGCTTAACTGAAGCTTTCTTT.

The rearrangement joins TRBV18 to TRBJ1-1; weak D call: TRBD1 (6 bases). Germline V gene sequence: CDR1 KGHSH, CDR2 LQKENI. The CDR3 runs to 15 residues. Trimming shortened V by 3 bases and J by 1 base, and 12 bases separated the two germline ends. CDR3 sequence (DNA): TGTGCCAGCTCACCCTCCACGGGACAGAACACTGAAGCTTTCTTT. Protein product: CASSPSTGQNTEAFF.

There are many counts of this clonotype. The chain is built from TRBV5-7 and TRBJ2-4, with D tentatively TRBD1 (5 bases). TRBV5-7 is marked as an open reading frame, function uncertain. Trimming removed 4 bases at V and 0 bases at J, with 17 bases between. The CDR3 extends over 17 amino acids. CDR3 nucleotides: TGTGCCAGCAGCCACAACAGGACCTCACTAGCCAAAAACATTCAGTACTTC. Amino acids: CASSHNRTSLAKNIQYF.

In this sample, this clonotype turned up a few times. The chain couples TRBV10-1 to TRBJ2-1, with TRBD2 matching over 9 bases. The germline gives CDR1 WNHNN, CDR2 SYGVQD (reference sequence). The CDR3 consists of 16 residues. V dropped 7 bases and J dropped 2; count of bases not matched to a gene: 9. CDR3 in DNA: TGCGCCAGCATTTTGCGGGAGGGCCCGGCCTACAATGAGCAGTTCTTC. Residues: CASILREGPAYNEQFF.

This clonotype was detected ten times or more. The chain links TRBV27 to TRBJ2-5; TRBD2 matches at 11 bases. The junction had 5 bases not matched to a gene; V was cut back by 4 bases and J by 4 bases. The CDR3 has 15 amino acids. Per germline, CDR1 MNHEY and CDR2 SMNVEV (reference sequence). CDR3 sequence (DNA): TGTGCCAGCAGTTCTCTAGCGGGAGGTGGAGAGACCCAGTACTTC. Protein product: CASSSLAGGGETQYF.

The table lists this clonotype with many counts. V usage is TRBV4-2 and J usage is TRBJ2-5; 8 nucleotides match TRBD2. CDR3 length: 15 residues. V was pared by 0 bases and J by 4 bases, with 4 bases of the junction left unmatched. Per the germline V gene, CDR1 is LGHNA and CDR2 is YNFKEQ. CDR3 DNA: TGTGCCAGCAGCCAAGAACGGGGGGGCGGAGAGACCCAGTACTTC. This translates into CASSQERGGGETQYF.

This clonotype was counted many times. The chain uses TRBV5-1 and TRBJ2-3; 7 bases match TRBD1. The CDR3 spans 15 residues. The germline gives CDR1 SGHRS, CDR2 YFSETQ. The V segment lost 2 bases and the J segment 3 bases; nucleotides outside the gene matches: 6. CDR3 in DNA: TGCGCCAGCAGCTTAGGGGGCGCTAAGACAGATACGCAGTATTTT. Translation gives CASSLGGAKTDTQYF.

This clonotype was found many times. This chain joins TRBV25-1 and TRBJ1-1, with D tentatively TRBD1 (5 bases). The CDR3 contains 13 residues. V dropped 4 bases and J dropped 3 bases, with 9 bases sitting between them. The germline gives CDR1 MGHDK, CDR2 SYGVNS. CDR3 sequence reads: CASSALTDTEAFF. The CDR3 region has the DNA TGTGCCAGCAGTGCTCTGACAGACACTGAAGCTTTCTTT.

The sample holds many counts of this clonotype. This rearrangement joins TRBV20-1 to TRBJ2-1, with 10 bases lining up with TRBD2. Germline V gene lookup returns CDR1 DFQATT and CDR2 SNEGSKA (reference sequence). The CDR3 is 17 amino acids. The ends lost 1 base at V and 6 bases at J; junction bases unmatched: 12. CDR3 bases: TGCAGTGCTAGAGGGAGCGGGAGGGCCCCGACAATCAATGAGCAGTTCTTC. Translated: CSARGSGRAPTINEQFF.

The table lists this clonotype with many counts. The chain links TRBV30 to TRBJ1-2; tentatively, D is TRBD1 (5 bases). In germline, CDR1 is GTSNPN, CDR2 SVGIG (reference sequence). The CDR3 extends over 15 amino acids. Trimming cost V 7 bases and J 0 bases, with 18 bases left between them. CDR3 in DNA: TGTGCCTCCGCGACGGGGGGAACTCCTAACTATGGCTACACCTTC. Translation gives CASATGGTPNYGYTF.

This clonotype was detected many times. The chain links TRBV11-3 to TRBJ2-1, with TRBD2 identical over 7 bases. V was pared by 3 bases and J by 2 bases, with 13 bases of the junction left unmatched. The CDR3 is made up of 18 amino acids. CDR1 and CDR2 from the germline V gene are SGHNT and YENEEA. CDR3 sequence: CASSLKPRLAEAYNEQFF. The DNA of the CDR3 is TGTGCCAGCAGCTTGAAGCCTCGGCTAGCGGAGGCCTACAATGAGCAGTTCTTC.

This clonotype has just a few counts. The chain is built from TRBV18 and TRBJ2-1; TRBD1 matches 12 bases. CDR3 length: 15 amino acids. V lost 5 bases and J lost 8; bases outside the gene matches: 7. Germline V gene lookup returns CDR1 KGHSH and CDR2 LQKENI. The CDR3 region is CASSSPGQGAHEQFF. The CDR3 DNA follows: TGTGCCAGCTCATCGCCGGGACAGGGGGCCCATGAGCAGTTCTTC.

This clonotype has at least ten counts. The rearrangement uses TRBV4-2 and TRBJ2-1; TRBD2 agrees at 11 bases. Germline V gives CDR1 LGHNA, CDR2 YNFKEQ. V trimming: 4 bases; J trimming: 3 bases; junction bases outside the gene matches: 8. This CDR3 is 17 amino acids long. In nucleotides, the CDR3 is TGTGCCAGCAGCCGGAAAGAGACTAGCGGGAACTACAATGAGCAGTTCTTC. Translating it yields CASSRKETSGNYNEQFF.

There are many counts of this clonotype. V and J are TRBV12-3 or TRBV12-4 and TRBJ2-5, with 7 bases identical to TRBD1. CDR3 length: 14 amino acids. The V segment lost 6 bases and the J segment 1 base; nucleotides outside the gene matches: 5. The CDR3 sequence: CASRLQGRQETQYF. In DNA, the CDR3 is TGTGCCAGCAGGCTACAGGGGCGCCAAGAGACCCAGTACTTC.

This clonotype has at least ten counts. V gene TRBV5-1 combines with J gene TRBJ2-2; TRBD1 agrees at 8 bases. The CDR3 is 15 amino acids. The germline V gene encodes CDR1 SGHRS and CDR2 YFSETQ. The J segment lost 4 bases and the V segment lost 7 bases, leaving 9 bases of the junction unmatched. In DNA, the CDR3 is TGCGCCAGCGTGACAGGGGAAGGGGGCACCGGGGAGCTGTTTTTT. This translates into CASVTGEGGTGELFF.

This clonotype has ten or more counts. The chain combines TRBV21-1 with TRBJ1-4; the D call in the table, TRBD1, was not verified against the DNA. TRBV21-1 is annotated as a pseudogene. This CDR3 is 15 amino acids long. CDR3 sequence (DNA): TGTGCCAGCAGCCGGCGGGGCAGGGTTAGTGAAAAACTGTTTTTT. Translation: CASSRRGRVSEKLFF.

This clonotype was found many times. The chain uses TRBV6-1 and TRBJ2-1, with 13 bases that match TRBD2. This CDR3 region has 17 residues. V dropped 2 bases and J dropped 5; count of bases not matched to a gene: 6. Germline V lookup: CDR1 MNHNS, CDR2 SASEGT. The CDR3: CASSERGLAGNHNEQFF. DNA of the CDR3: TGTGCCAGCAGTGAAAGGGGACTAGCGGGGAATCACAATGAGCAGTTCTTC.

The J gene is TRBJ1-2, the V gene TRBV7-2, with 8 bases aligning to TRBD1. V trimming: 0 bases; J trimming: 4 bases; junction bases outside the gene matches: 13. Germline V lookup: CDR1 SGHTA, CDR2 FQGNSA. The CDR3 contains 18 residues. CDR3 residues: CASSLALRTGPSGYGYTF. The CDR3 DNA follows: TGTGCCAGCAGCTTAGCGCTAAGGACAGGGCCTTCGGGCTATGGCTACACCTTC.

In its sample, this clonotype was seen many times. The V and J genes are TRBV12-3 or TRBV12-4 and TRBJ2-5; maybe TRBD1 (7 bases). CDR3 length: 14 residues. V was shortened by 1 base and J by 4 bases, with 10 bases between the two germline ends. The CDR3 DNA sequence: TGTGCCAGCAGTTTAGGCCAGGGGGGAGAGACCCAGTACTTC. It yields the protein CASSLGQGGETQYF.

This clonotype was picked up many times. This chain uses TRBV10-3 with TRBJ1-5; D is unclear. V dropped 0 bases and J dropped 2 bases, with 5 bases sitting between them. The CDR3 is made up of 14 amino acids. Looked up from germline, CDR1 is ENHRY and CDR2 is SYGVKD. The CDR3: CAISESNGNQPQHF. In DNA, the CDR3 is TGTGCCATCAGTGAGTCGAACGGCAATCAGCCCCAGCATTTT.

The V and J genes are TRBV25-1 and TRBJ2-5; D may be TRBD1 (6 bases). This CDR3 spans 15 amino acids. Germline CDR1 and CDR2: MGHDK and SYGVNS. The ends were cut back, 6 bases at V and 1 base at J, with 15 bases in the middle. The CDR3 reads CASRGPGHFQETQYF. DNA of the CDR3: TGTGCCAGCAGGGGGCCGGGACATTTCCAAGAGACCCAGTACTTC.

In this sample, this clonotype turned up many times. The rearrangement uses TRBV11-2 and TRBJ1-3, with D unclear. Germline values: CDR1 SGHAT, CDR2 FQNNGV. V lost 0 bases and J 0 bases, leaving 12 bases between the germline ends. The CDR3 is made up of 17 amino acids. The CDR3 sequence: CASSLEVARSSGNTIYF. In nucleotides, the CDR3 is TGTGCCAGCAGCTTAGAAGTCGCCCGGAGCTCTGGAAACACCATATATTTT.

Many counts were recorded for this clonotype. The rearrangement joins TRBV12-3 or TRBV12-4 to TRBJ1-1; D may be TRBD1 (5 bases). The CDR3 is 14 residues long. V gave up 8 bases and J gave up 3 bases, with 16 bases separating them. The CDR3 region has the DNA TGTGCCAGCCGCACCTCAATGGGGGACACTGAAGCTTTCTTT. Translation gives CASRTSMGDTEAFF.

This clonotype was detected many times. V gene TRBV20-1 combines with J gene TRBJ2-5; TRBD2 aligns across 11 bases. The CDR3 contains 14 residues. Germline V gives CDR1 DFQATT, CDR2 SNEGSKA (reference sequence). The ends lost 5 bases at V and 2 bases at J; junction bases unmatched: 4. CDR3 in DNA: TGCAGTGCTCTCCTAGCGGGAGGTCAAGAGACCCAGTACTTC. This encodes CSALLAGGQETQYF.

This clonotype was seen repeatedly, ten times or more. The chain recombines TRBV4-1 with TRBJ1-6; D remains unclear. Trimming took 0 bases from V and 8 from J, leaving 5 bases between them. The CDR3 length is 13 residues. Germline CDR1 and CDR2: MGHRA and YSYEKL. CDR3 coding DNA: TGCGCCAGCAGCCAAGATCGTTATTCACCCCTCCACTTT. It translates to CASSQDRYSPLHF.

Ten or more counts support this clonotype. V usage is TRBV12-3 or TRBV12-4 and J usage is TRBJ1-1; 9 bases match TRBD1. V gave up 3 bases and J gave up 2 bases; unmatched junction bases: 4. This CDR3 has 15 amino acids. CDR3 protein: CASSFGTGHNTEAFF. The CDR3 DNA sequence: TGTGCCAGCAGTTTCGGGACAGGGCACAACACTGAAGCTTTCTTT.

The chain employs TRBV20-1 and TRBJ2-1; the D is unclear. Germline assignment: CDR1 DFQATT and CDR2 SNEGSKA (reference sequence). Trimming shortened V by 0 bases and J by 6 bases, and 6 bases separated the two germline ends. The CDR3 contains 12 residues. The CDR3 loop is CSARDQFNEQFF. The CDR3 bases are TGCAGTGCTAGAGATCAATTCAATGAGCAGTTCTTC.

The sample holds a few counts of this clonotype. A much larger clone sits a single nucleotide away, making a read error possible. The J gene is TRBJ1-2, the V gene TRBV12-3 or TRBV12-4; no clear D gene. This CDR3 is built from 12 residues. Between the trimmed V and J ends, which lost 8 bases and 7 bases, there was a span of 14 bases. The CDR3 DNA reads TGTGCCAGCGGCAGTCTATTCTGTGGCTACACCTTC. Translated, it gives CASGSLFCGYTF.